The T cell receptor (beta chain) under discussion was sequenced for a study of OX40 agonist ivuxolimab in advanced cancers. Regarding the study as a whole: CD8+ T cells showed, on average, more clonal expansion than CD4+ cells. CD4+ and CD8+ blood T cells expanded clonally by week 6 at 0.1 to 3.0 mg/kg.

On this clone: Its cognate antigen is unknown.

Patients with autoimmune history or systemic immunosuppression were excluded. This CDR3 has 13 residues. Germline CDR1 is MDHEN and CDR2 is SYDVKM. The ends were cut back, 6 bases at V and 5 bases at J, with 12 bases in the middle. Some clones are missing from TCRdb's copy, which holds only in-frame ones; the method was immunoSEQ multiplex PCR. The sample contains tens of thousands of clones, approximately 85% of which appear only once. The V and J genes are TRBV28 and TRBJ2-3; D gene unclear. The sample consisted of CD4+ or CD8+ T cells sorted from blood, taken in a trial of the OX40 agonist ivuxolimab. This sequence was found in an adult with an advanced solid tumor such as melanoma, head and neck, liver or kidney cancer. The CDR3 bases are TGTGCCAGCAGACTCGCCTTAAAAGATACGCAGTATTTT. Protein product: CASRLALKDTQYF.